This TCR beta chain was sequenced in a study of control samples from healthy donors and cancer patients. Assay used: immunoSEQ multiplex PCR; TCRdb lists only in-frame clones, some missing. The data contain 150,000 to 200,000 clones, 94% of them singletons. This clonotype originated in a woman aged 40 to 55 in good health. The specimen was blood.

As DNA, the CDR3 is TGTGCCAGCAGTTTTACAGGAGGTCTCTATGGCTACACCTTC. This encodes CASSFTGGLYGYTF. The chain joins TRBV11-2 to TRBJ1-2; weak D call: TRBD1 (5 bases). Deletions cut 6 bases from V and 4 bases from J, with 15 bases between. Germline V lookup: CDR1 SGHAT, CDR2 FQNNGV. This CDR3 contains 14 residues.